This is a list of T cell receptor beta chains from one sample in a study of blood T cells in healthy people across ages. TCRdb redid the calling of the 5' RACE reads with MiXCR, one entry per CDR3 protein. Seen here are 1.5 million to 2 million distinct CDR3 sequences, about two fifths observed once, and the top ten hold under 30%. The sample comprised blood. These receptors originate from a human donor in good health. The CDR3 runs from the conserved cysteine through the conserved F or W. The order of the fields is V gene, D gene, J gene, clone size, CDR3 protein, CDR3 DNA. The D gene is left open where the match is weak. Clone sizes are given selectively: once, few, many, or a class where the clone is expanded.

TRBV4-1	-	TRBJ1-3	-	CASSQNRTASISGNTIYF	TGCGCCAGCAGCCAAAATCGGACAGCGTCCATTTCTGGAAACACCATATATTTT
TRBV3-1	TRBD1	TRBJ1-1	-	CASTPRQGAAEAFF	TGTGCCAGCACCCCAAGACAGGGGGCAGCTGAAGCTTTCTTT
TRBV5-1	TRBD2	TRBJ2-3	-	CASTQTSGGFSQYF	TGCGCCAGCACCCAGACTAGCGGGGGATTTTCGCAGTATTTT
TRBV29-1	-	TRBJ2-5	few	CSVGTVEGTQYF	TGCAGCGTTGGAACGGTGGAGGGGACCCAGTACTTC
TRBV9	TRBD1	TRBJ2-5	-	CASSVGRRGLGETQYF	TGTGCCAGCAGCGTAGGTCGCAGGGGGCTTGGAGAGACCCAGTACTTC
TRBV29-1	-	TRBJ2-5	many	CSAVTANQETQYF	TGCAGCGCCGTGACAGCAAATCAAGAGACCCAGTACTTC
TRBV28	TRBD1	TRBJ1-2	-	CASSGQDNLPINYGYTF	TGTGCCAGCAGTGGACAGGACAACCTTCCAATTAACTATGGCTACACCTTC
TRBV29-1	-	TRBJ2-7	many	CSVNGNRGQRYEQYF	TGCAGCGTAAATGGCAATAGAGGGCAGCGCTACGAGCAGTACTTC
TRBV20-1	-	TRBJ2-7	-	CGARDRIRGPSYEQYF	TGCGGTGCTAGAGATCGCATTAGAGGGCCGTCCTACGAGCAGTACTTC
TRBV6-5	-	TRBJ2-5	-	CASRTSAGSTETQYF	TGTGCCAGCAGAACCTCGGCTGGAAGCACGGAGACCCAGTACTTC
TRBV7-9	TRBD2	TRBJ2-5	few	CASSLALGAGTQETQYF	TGTGCCAGCAGCTTAGCGCTGGGAGCGGGAACTCAAGAGACCCAGTACTTC
TRBV5-1	-	TRBJ2-2	-	CASSFGAANTGELFF	TGCGCCAGCAGCTTCGGAGCGGCTAACACCGGGGAGCTGTTTTTT
TRBV2	TRBD2	TRBJ2-2	few	CASSLKGLAGGLGTGELFF	TGTGCCAGCAGCCTAAAAGGACTAGCGGGGGGGCTCGGCACCGGGGAGCTGTTTTTT